This TCR beta chain was retrieved from a study of neurological immune-mediated disorders. Overall study results and limits: Across subjects, no CDR3 amino acid sequence appeared in expanded clones of more than one subject, a finding that suggested private repertoires in all groups.

In its sample, this clonotype was seen many times. Antigen unknown. The time point is: longitudinal time-point 3. Germline assignment: CDR1 MDHEN and CDR2 SYDVKM. The length of the CDR3 is 15 residues. Trimming stripped 5 bases from V and 1 base from J, with 14 bases between. cDNA was made by 5'RACE with 10-nucleotide random UMIs. TCRdb re-analysed the 5' RACE reads in MiXCR, keeping a single row per CDR3 protein. The sample lists approximately 48,000 distinct CDR3 sequences; 12% were seen once. This sequence originates from a male donor with HTLV-1-associated myelopathy (HAM/TSP). The genes are TRBV28 and TRBJ1-1; maybe TRBD1 (6 bases). Sequencing used PBMCs. The CDR3 spells CASSTPGDWNTEAFF. CDR3 in DNA: TGTGCCAGCAGTACTCCAGGGGATTGGAACACTGAAGCTTTCTTT.